What follows are 15 T cell receptor beta chains derived from one specimen sequenced in a study of beta chain features in type 1 diabetes. The whole isolated RNA underwent reverse transcription, so sequencing captured expressed TCRB transcripts. Here immunoSEQ multiplex PCR was the method, and the copy in TCRdb shows in-frame clones only, minus some. The sample includes 350,000 or so clones, around 20% of them seen just once. Sequenced sample: naive CD4+ T cells from blood. These receptors originate from a woman aged 18-35 years in good health.

V and J are TRBV30 and TRBJ2-7, with 10 bases fitting TRBD1. CDR3 length equals 14 residues. The germline V gene encodes CDR1 GTSNPN and CDR2 SVGIG (reference sequence). V lost 2 bases, J lost 5 bases, and 6 bases stayed unmatched. CDR3 coding DNA: TGTGCCTGGAGTAACGGACAGGGGGTCGACGAGCAGTACTTC. Translation gives CAWSNGQGVDEQYF.

The genes are TRBV5-1 and TRBJ2-5, with D possibly matching TRBD1 (6 bases). V lost 1 base to trimming and J lost 3 bases, with 10 bases between them. The CDR3 is 14 amino acids. The germline CDR1 and CDR2 sequences are SGHRS and YFSETQ. The CDR3 nucleotides read TGCGCCAGCAGCTTGTTGTCAGGGGAAGAGACCCAGTACTTC. It is translated as CASSLLSGEETQYF.

This clone has a handful of counts. V usage is TRBV5-1 and J usage is TRBJ2-5; 9 positions agree with TRBD2. The CDR3 contains 17 residues. Germline V gene sequence: CDR1 SGHRS, CDR2 YFSETQ. The J segment lost 5 bases and the V segment lost 1 base, leaving 12 bases of the junction unmatched. The CDR3 DNA follows: TGCGCCAGCAGCTTGATAGGCGCGGGAGGGCCTTTTGAGACCCAGTACTTC. Translation: CASSLIGAGGPFETQYF.

This clone was seen a handful of times. V gene TRBV5-8 combines with J gene TRBJ2-5, with 9 positions matching TRBD1. Trimming at V came to 3 bases and at J to 3 bases, leaving 6 bases not matched to a gene. CDR1 is SGHTS and CDR2 is YDEGEE in the germline V gene. The CDR3 has 15 amino acids. This chain's CDR3 is CASSWWTGAKETQYF. CDR3 in DNA: TGTGCCAGCAGCTGGTGGACAGGGGCGAAAGAGACCCAGTACTTC. The variable domain in full, with the rest retrieved from reference TRBV5-8 and TRBJ2-5, is EAGVTQSPTHLIKTRGQQATLRCSPISGHTSVYWYQQALGLGLQFLLWYDEGEERNRGNFPPRFSGRQFPNYSSELNVNALELEDSALYLCASSWWTGAKETQYFGPGTRLLVL.

This sequence joins TRBV10-3 and TRBJ1-5, with D perhaps TRBD1 (5 bases). This CDR3 region has 17 residues. Trimming pared 0 bases from V and 12 bases from J, leaving 24 bases between. CDR1 and CDR2 (germline): ENHRY, SYGVKD. DNA for the CDR3: TGTGCCATCAGTGAGTCGAGCTTTGGCGGTCGGGGGTTGGGCCAGCATTTT. Translated: CAISESSFGGRGLGQHF.

The chain recombines TRBV4-2 with TRBJ2-5; no clear D gene. This CDR3 spans 14 amino acids. CDR1 is LGHNA, CDR2 YNFKEQ, per germline. V lost 1 base and J 5 bases, leaving 11 bases between the germline ends. For the CDR3, the DNA is TGTGCCAGCAGCCAAGGGGCTGGCTGGGAGACCCAGTACTTC. Translated: CASSQGAGWETQYF.

The rearrangement joins TRBV6-5 to TRBJ1-1, with 7 positions matching TRBD1. With V trimmed by 6 bases and J by 7 bases, 14 bases remained unmatched. This CDR3 is built from 15 residues. Germline CDR1 is MNHEY and CDR2 is SVGAGI. CDR3 protein: CASRPPGQRDNEAFF. Written as DNA, the CDR3 is TGTGCCAGCAGGCCCCCGGGACAGAGGGACAATGAAGCTTTCTTT.

CDR3 region: CASSVGQVAKNIQYF. The CDR3 DNA is TGTGCCAGCAGTGTCGGACAGGTAGCCAAAAACATTCAGTACTTC. This chain uses TRBV2 with TRBJ2-4; 7 bases map to TRBD1. Germline V gene lookup returns CDR1 SNHLY and CDR2 FYNNEI. V dropped 4 bases and J dropped 0; count of bases not matched to a gene: 3. The CDR3 has 15 residues. Supplemented by reference TRBV2 and TRBJ2-4, the full variable domain reads EPEVTQTPSHQVTQMGQEVILRCVPISNHLYFYWYRQILGQKVEFLVSFYNNEISEKSEIFDDQFSVERPDGSNFTLKIRSTKLEDSAMYFCASSVGQVAKNIQYFGAGTRLSVL.

The gene calls are TRBV28 and TRBJ1-2, with D maybe TRBD1 (5 bases). This CDR3 has 15 amino acids. Germline V gene sequence: CDR1 MDHEN, CDR2 SYDVKM. V shed 1 base and J shed 7 bases, with 16 bases lying between them. The CDR3 here is CASSLSGRVIPGYTF. The CDR3 bases are TGTGCCAGCAGTTTATCCGGCAGGGTGATCCCTGGCTACACCTTC.

This clone has a handful of counts. The rearrangement uses TRBV25-1 and TRBJ2-5, with a weak D call TRBD2 (6 bases). With 7 bases removed from V and 5 bases from J, the gap between germline ends came to 8 bases. The CDR3 loop spans 11 amino acids. CDR1 is MGHDK, CDR2 SYGVNS, per germline. CDR3: CASIGGETQYF. The CDR3 DNA is TGTGCCAGCATAGGAGGGGAGACCCAGTACTTC. The complete variable domain, with remaining parts taken from reference TRBV25-1 and TRBJ2-5, reads EADIYQTPRYLVIGTGKKITLECSQTMGHDKMYWYQQDPGMELHLIHYSYGVNSTEKGDLSSESTVSRIRTEHFPLTLESARPSHTSQYLCASIGGETQYFGPGTRLLVL.

A few counts support this clone. The gene calls are TRBV14 and TRBJ1-2; 7 positions match TRBD1. Losses at the gene ends were 5 bases for V and 2 bases for J; bases not matched to a gene: 8. The CDR3 runs 15 residues. CDR1 is SGHDN, CDR2 FVKESK, per germline. For the CDR3, the DNA is TGTGCCAGCAGCTCTGACAGGGCCCTAAACTATGGCTACACCTTC. Its translation is CASSSDRALNYGYTF.

This clone has a handful of counts. The chain has TRBV7-9 and TRBJ2-1; D unresolved. This CDR3 has 13 residues. V lost 6 bases and J 6 bases, leaving 12 bases between the germline ends. CDR1 SEHNR and CDR2 FQNEAQ come from the germline V gene (reference sequence). CDR3 residues: CASSFGRLNEQFF. DNA for the CDR3: TGTGCCAGCAGTTTTGGCAGGCTCAATGAGCAGTTCTTC.

This clone has more than one count but fewer than ten. The chain is built from TRBV4-3 and TRBJ2-7; 8 bases line up with TRBD1. This CDR3 has 14 amino acids. Germline V gene sequence: CDR1 LGHNA, CDR2 YSLEER. V lost 1 base and J lost 5; bases outside the gene matches: 4. The CDR3 nucleotides read TGCGCCAGCAGCCAAGGACCAGGGGGCGACGAGCAGTACTTC. This sequence encodes CASSQGPGGDEQYF.

The chain joins TRBV19 to TRBJ2-1; 9 nucleotides match TRBD1. The length of the CDR3 is 16 residues. Germline CDR1 reads LNHDA; CDR2 reads SQIVND (reference sequence). Germline trimming cut 5 bases from V and 1 base from J; bases unmatched to any gene: 6. Here the CDR3 reads CASSVGQGRSYNEQFF. For the CDR3, the DNA is TGTGCCAGTAGTGTGGGACAGGGTAGATCCTACAATGAGCAGTTCTTC.

The chain has TRBV7-6 and TRBJ2-3; possible D gene TRBD2, 6 bases. Germline loops: CDR1 SGHVS, CDR2 FNYEAQ. Trimming pared 4 bases from V and 5 bases from J, leaving 13 bases between. This CDR3 is built from 14 residues. CDR3 bases: TGTGCCAGCAGCTCCCACCGGGGGAAAGATACGCAGTATTTT. Translation gives CASSSHRGKDTQYF.